This TCR beta chain was profiled in a study of blood T cell repertoires in COVID-19. Study as a whole: The cDNA or gDNA used as material had been derived from T cells, B-cell-depleted T cells, or PBMCs.

Clones were read by immunoSEQ multiplex PCR, and TCRdb kept only the in-frame ones, dropping some. The data contain about 160,000 clones, roughly 73% of them singletons. This CDR3 spans 17 amino acids. The sample was peripheral blood. V usage is TRBV21-1 and J usage is TRBJ1-5; TRBD1, as called in the table, went unchecked against the DNA. TRBV21-1 is marked as a pseudogene. This receptor was identified in a man aged 70-80 years with acute or convalescent COVID-19. In DNA, the CDR3 is TGTGCCAGCAGCAAACCCGTCAGGGTCCGTTGGAATCAGCCCCAGCATTTT. Encoded protein: CASSKPVRVRWNQPQHF.